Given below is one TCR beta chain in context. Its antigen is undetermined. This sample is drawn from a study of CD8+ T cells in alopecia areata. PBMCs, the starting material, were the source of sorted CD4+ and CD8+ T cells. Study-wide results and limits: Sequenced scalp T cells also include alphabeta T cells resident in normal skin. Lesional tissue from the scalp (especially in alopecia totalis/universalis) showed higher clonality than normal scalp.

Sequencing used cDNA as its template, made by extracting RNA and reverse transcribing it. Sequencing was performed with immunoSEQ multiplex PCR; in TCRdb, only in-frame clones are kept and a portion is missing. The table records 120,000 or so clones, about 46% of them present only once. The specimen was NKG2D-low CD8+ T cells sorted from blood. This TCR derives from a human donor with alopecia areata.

The CDR3 sequence is CSVVPGDRDYEQYF. In DNA form, the CDR3 reads TGCAGCGTTGTGCCGGGGGACAGAGACTACGAGCAGTACTTC. This sequence joins TRBV29-1 and TRBJ2-7, with D perhaps TRBD1 (7 bases). The germline gives CDR1 SQVTM, CDR2 ANQGSEA. The V gene lost 4 bases and the J gene lost 3 bases, with 16 bases spanning the gap. CDR3 size: 14 residues.